The present entry profiles one T cell receptor (beta chain) with its context. Other DNA sequences from this sample encode an identical CDR3 as well. V gave up 0 bases and J gave up 8 bases, with 8 bases separating them. This CDR3 is 12 amino acids long. The germline gives CDR1 SGHDT, CDR2 YYEEEE. The data originate from a study of shared clonotypes between healthy human individuals. CD8 cells classed as naive were CD45RO-negative and positively selected for CCR7, excluding terminally differentiated effector memory CD45RA+ cells. Generated by immunoSEQ multiplex PCR, the TCRdb table keeps only in-frame clones and is missing some. This table holds more than 2 million clones, approximately 94% found once.

The receptor comes from a man aged 18-30 years in good health. This chain links TRBV5-6 with TRBJ1-1; D remains unclear. Sequences were obtained from naive CD8+ T cells sorted from blood. In nucleotides, the CDR3 is TGTGCCAGCAGCTTGGGGGCCGGGGAAGCTTTCTTT. Its protein is CASSLGAGEAFF.